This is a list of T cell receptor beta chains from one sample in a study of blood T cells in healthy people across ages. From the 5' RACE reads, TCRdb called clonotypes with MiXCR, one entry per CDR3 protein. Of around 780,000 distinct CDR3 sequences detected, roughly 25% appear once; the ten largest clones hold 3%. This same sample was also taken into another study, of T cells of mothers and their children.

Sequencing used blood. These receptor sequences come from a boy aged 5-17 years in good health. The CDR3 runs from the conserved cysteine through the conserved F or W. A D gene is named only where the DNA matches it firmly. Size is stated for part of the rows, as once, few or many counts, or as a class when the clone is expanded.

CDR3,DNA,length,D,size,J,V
CASSPRLGTSLFNEQFF,TGTGCCAGCAGCCCTCGATTGGGGACATCCTTATTCAATGAGCAGTTCTTC,17,NA,few,TRBJ2-1,TRBV7-2
CASSGTGAYGYTF,TGTGCCAGCAGCGGGACAGGGGCCTATGGCTACACCTTC,13,TRBD1,NA,TRBJ1-2,TRBV2
CASSPSETPNQPQHF,TGTGCCAGCAGCCCCTCCGAGACCCCCAATCAGCCCCAGCATTTT,15,NA,few,TRBJ1-5,TRBV5-5
CATRWVAKNIQYF,TGTGCCACCAGATGGGTTGCCAAAAACATTCAGTACTTC,13,NA,few,TRBJ2-4,TRBV2
CASSYSAGGTTNEKLFF,TGTGCCAGCAGTTACTCGGCAGGGGGGACAACTAATGAAAAACTGTTTTTT,17,TRBD1,few,TRBJ1-4,TRBV6-5
CASSSIEANEQFF,TGTGCCAGCAGCTCCATAGAGGCGAATGAGCAGTTCTTC,13,NA,NA,TRBJ2-1,TRBV11-3
CASSFNRGETQYF,TGTGCCAGCAGTTTTAACAGGGGAGAGACCCAGTACTTC,13,TRBD1,NA,TRBJ2-5,TRBV5-5
CASSRATNEKLFF,TGTGCCAGCTCACGGGCAACTAATGAAAAACTGTTTTTT,13,NA,many,TRBJ1-4,TRBV14
CSVWTGDFTDTQYF,TGCAGCGTATGGACAGGGGATTTCACAGATACGCAGTATTTT,14,TRBD1,NA,TRBJ2-3,TRBV29-1
CASSVSSDLYGYTF,TGTGCCAGCAGCGTAAGTTCAGACCTCTATGGCTACACCTTC,14,NA,NA,TRBJ1-2,TRBV9
CASSPLAGGAKNIQYF,TGTGCCAGCAGTCCCCTAGCGGGAGGAGCCAAAAACATTCAGTACTTC,16,TRBD2,NA,TRBJ2-4,TRBV6-2/TRBV6-3
CASSGGEEKLFF,TGTGCCAGCAGTGGGGGCGAGGAAAAACTGTTTTTT,12,NA,NA,TRBJ1-4,TRBV28
CASSYQPDGEKLFF,TGTGCCAGCAGTTACCAACCCGACGGGGAAAAACTGTTTTTT,14,NA,many,TRBJ1-4,TRBV6-5
CASSQDRGAEEETQYF,TGCGCCAGCAGCCAAGATAGGGGCGCGGAAGAAGAGACCCAGTACTTC,16,NA,NA,TRBJ2-5,TRBV4-3
CASTPTGEFSNTEAFF,TGTGCCAGCACCCCGACAGGGGAGTTCTCGAACACTGAAGCTTTCTTT,16,TRBD1,NA,TRBJ1-1,TRBV6-6
CASSSTRGETSTDTQYF,TGTGCCAGCAGCTCTACGCGGGGGGAGACTAGCACAGATACGCAGTATTTT,17,TRBD2,NA,TRBJ2-3,TRBV13
CASSQGIQPQHF,TGTGCCAGCAGCCAGGGAATTCAGCCCCAGCATTTT,12,NA,few,TRBJ1-5,TRBV3-1
CASSVGSGAAYEQYF,TGTGCCAGCAGCGTAGGAAGCGGGGCCGCCTACGAGCAGTACTTC,15,TRBD2,few,TRBJ2-7,TRBV9
CASSLRGPPDTQYF,TGTGCCAGCAGTTTGAGGGGGCCTCCAGATACGCAGTATTTT,14,TRBD1,few,TRBJ2-3,TRBV12-3/TRBV12-4
CASSHYSTANYGYTF,TGTGCCAGCAGCCATTACTCAACGGCTAACTATGGCTACACCTTC,15,NA,NA,TRBJ1-2,TRBV16
CSVLGLAPGLEQFF,TGCAGCGTTTTGGGACTAGCCCCAGGTCTGGAGCAGTTCTTC,14,TRBD2,NA,TRBJ2-1,TRBV29-1
CASSFIQGSTEAFF,TGCGCCAGCAGCTTCATTCAGGGGAGCACTGAAGCTTTCTTT,14,NA,few,TRBJ1-1,TRBV5-1
CASSLVGVEHNSPLHF,TGCGCCAGCAGCTTGGTGGGGGTCGAGCATAATTCACCCCTCCACTTT,16,NA,few,TRBJ1-6,TRBV5-1
CASSLVKLGETQYF,TGTGCCAGCAGCTTAGTTAAACTCGGCGAGACCCAGTACTTC,14,NA,few,TRBJ2-5,TRBV7-4
CASSLGQMTHPFYEQYF,TGTGCCAGCAGCTTGGGACAGATGACTCACCCCTTCTACGAGCAGTACTTC,17,TRBD1,NA,TRBJ2-7,TRBV7-9
CASSYSRPGGTGELFF,TGTGCCAGCAGTTACTCGAGACCGGGGGGCACCGGGGAGCTGTTTTTT,16,TRBD2,few,TRBJ2-2,TRBV6-6
CASIQANTGELFF,TGTGCCAGCATACAGGCGAACACCGGGGAGCTGTTTTTT,13,NA,few,TRBJ2-2,TRBV27
CSASPQGPYGYTF,TGCAGTGCTAGCCCACAGGGGCCCTATGGCTACACCTTC,13,TRBD1,few,TRBJ1-2,TRBV20-1
CSATTASGGGYEQYF,TGCAGTGCTACAACTGCGTCCGGGGGTGGGTACGAGCAGTACTTC,15,NA,few,TRBJ2-7,TRBV20-1
CASSLPGITEAFF,TGTGCCAGCAGCTTACCAGGGATAACTGAAGCTTTCTTT,13,NA,few,TRBJ1-1,TRBV5-6
CASSLVVDGYTF,TGTGCCAGCAGCTTAGTCGTGGATGGCTACACCTTC,12,NA,few,TRBJ1-2,TRBV7-9
CASSQAIQGTNEKLFF,TGCGCCAGCAGCCAAGCCATACAGGGAACTAATGAAAAACTGTTTTTT,16,NA,few,TRBJ1-4,TRBV4-1
CASSFGGSREQYF,TGTGCCAGCAGTTTCGGGGGGTCGCGCGAGCAGTACTTC,13,TRBD2,NA,TRBJ2-7,TRBV12-3/TRBV12-4
CASSFEGAGTQYF,TGCGCCAGCAGCTTTGAGGGGGCAGGTACGCAGTATTTT,13,TRBD1,NA,TRBJ2-3,TRBV5-1
CSAFDRAMYGYTF,TGCAGTGCTTTTGACAGGGCCATGTATGGCTACACCTTC,13,TRBD1,few,TRBJ1-2,TRBV20-1
CSVSSEQFF,TGCAGCGTTTCGTCGGAGCAGTTCTTC,9,NA,few,TRBJ2-1,TRBV29-1
CASSLPGQAYNEQFF,TGCGCCAGCAGCCTACCGGGACAGGCCTACAATGAGCAGTTCTTC,15,TRBD1,NA,TRBJ2-1,TRBV5-1
CATSRDGGSKDEQYF,TGTGCCACCAGCAGAGATGGTGGCAGTAAGGACGAGCAGTACTTC,15,NA,NA,TRBJ2-7,TRBV15
CASSQIAGSSYEQYF,TGCGCCAGCAGCCAAATAGCGGGGAGCTCCTACGAGCAGTACTTC,15,TRBD2,NA,TRBJ2-7,TRBV4-1
CSARDAVDSDEKLFF,TGCAGTGCTAGAGATGCTGTGGACAGTGATGAAAAACTGTTTTTT,15,NA,few,TRBJ1-4,TRBV20-1
CASSLGEHEQYF,TGTGCCAGCAGCTTAGGAGAACACGAGCAGTACTTC,12,NA,NA,TRBJ2-7,TRBV11-2
CASSQETGPSSYEQYF,TGCGCCAGCAGCCAAGAAACGGGACCTAGCTCCTACGAGCAGTACTTC,16,NA,NA,TRBJ2-7,TRBV4-1
CSARGSGTDHATNEKLFF,TGCAGTGCTAGAGGCTCCGGGACAGACCATGCAACTAATGAAAAACTGTTTTTT,18,TRBD1,few,TRBJ1-4,TRBV20-1
CASGLRDRANEQFF,TGCGCCAGCGGCCTCCGGGACAGGGCCAATGAGCAGTTCTTC,14,TRBD1,few,TRBJ2-1,TRBV5-1
CASSATMDNEQFF,TGCGCCAGCAGTGCCACCATGGACAATGAGCAGTTCTTC,13,NA,few,TRBJ2-1,TRBV10-1
CASSPAWVAGGRPETQYF,TGTGCCAGCAGCCCCGCATGGGTAGCGGGGGGCCGGCCAGAGACCCAGTACTTC,18,TRBD2,NA,TRBJ2-5,TRBV7-9
CASGPMGRVREKLFF,TGTGCTAGTGGTCCTATGGGTCGGGTTAGAGAAAAACTGTTTTTT,15,NA,few,TRBJ1-4,TRBV12-5
CASSLTQGPDYGYTF,TGTGCCAGCAGCCTAACACAGGGGCCCGACTATGGCTACACCTTC,15,TRBD1,few,TRBJ1-2,TRBV7-3
CSVARQMNTEAFF,TGCAGCGTTGCTCGGCAGATGAACACTGAAGCTTTCTTT,13,NA,NA,TRBJ1-1,TRBV29-1
CATEPRGYTEAFF,TGTGCCACCGAGCCCAGGGGGTACACTGAAGCTTTCTTT,13,TRBD1,few,TRBJ1-1,TRBV6-1
CASSAPGRPHEQFF,TGTGCCAGCAGTGCCCCGGGAAGACCCCATGAGCAGTTCTTC,14,NA,NA,TRBJ2-1,TRBV2
CASSLDLTGSTEAFF,TGTGCCAGCAGCTTAGATTTAACAGGGAGCACTGAAGCTTTCTTT,15,NA,NA,TRBJ1-1,TRBV7-2
CASKAQGQTIYEQYF,TGTGCCAGCAAGGCCCAGGGACAGACGATTTACGAGCAGTACTTC,15,TRBD1,NA,TRBJ2-7,TRBV27
CVSSSISLQDHEQYF,TGTGTCAGCAGTTCAATAAGTCTACAGGACCACGAGCAGTACTTC,15,NA,NA,TRBJ2-7,TRBV25-1
CASSTDTGAWDIQYF,TGTGCCAGCAGTACCGATACAGGGGCTTGGGACATTCAGTACTTC,15,TRBD1,NA,TRBJ2-4,TRBV28
CASSKPGLAGNTGELFF,TGTGCCAGCAGCAAACCGGGACTAGCTGGGAACACCGGGGAGCTGTTTTTT,17,TRBD2,NA,TRBJ2-2,TRBV7-3
CASSLASIGRTDTQYF,TGTGCCAGCAGCTTAGCCTCCATAGGGCGTACAGATACGCAGTATTTT,16,NA,few,TRBJ2-3,TRBV7-2
CASSSLRPGVYQETQYF,TGTGCCAGCAGCTCCCTCCGGCCGGGGGTGTACCAAGAGACCCAGTACTTC,17,NA,few,TRBJ2-5,TRBV11-3
CASNWAGWRNTEAFF,TGTGCCAGCAACTGGGCGGGGTGGAGGAACACTGAAGCTTTCTTT,15,NA,NA,TRBJ1-1,TRBV7-8